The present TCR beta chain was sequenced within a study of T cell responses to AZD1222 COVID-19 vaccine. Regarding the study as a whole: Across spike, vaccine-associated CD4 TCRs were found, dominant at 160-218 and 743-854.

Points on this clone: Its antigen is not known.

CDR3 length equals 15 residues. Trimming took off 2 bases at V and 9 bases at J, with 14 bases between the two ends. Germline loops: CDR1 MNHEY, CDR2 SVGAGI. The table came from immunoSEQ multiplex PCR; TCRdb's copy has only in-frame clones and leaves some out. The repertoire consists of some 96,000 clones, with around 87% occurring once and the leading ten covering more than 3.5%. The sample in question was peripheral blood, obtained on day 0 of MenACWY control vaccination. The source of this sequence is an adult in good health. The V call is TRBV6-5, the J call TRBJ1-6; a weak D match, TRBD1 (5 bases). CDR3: CASSYMTEPLSPLHF. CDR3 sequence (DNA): TGTGCCAGCAGTTACATGACAGAGCCCCTTTCACCCCTCCACTTT.